This T cell receptor (beta chain) originates from a study of blood T cell repertoires in COVID-19. Looking at the study overall: The United States, Italy and Spain were the sources of the acute and convalescent COVID-19 samples.

From germline, CDR1 is SEHNR and CDR2 FQNEAQ (reference sequence). This CDR3 has 14 amino acids. Unmatched junction bases numbered 5, after V lost 3 bases and J lost 6 bases. Source study methods: Quantification of nucleated cells was approximated via reference gene primer amplification. Sequencing used immunoSEQ multiplex PCR; TCRdb keeps in-frame clones, though not all of them. That table gives V, J and clone size, and the DNA gave D and trimming. This table holds about 280,000 clones, 83% found once. Material: peripheral blood. V and J are TRBV7-9 and TRBJ1-1; 9 bases map to TRBD1. This receptor was taken from a woman between 50 and 59 years old who had recovered from COVID-19. For the CDR3, the DNA is TGTGCCAGCAGCTTTATGGGACAGGGCGCTGAAGCTTTCTTT. Its translation: CASSFMGQGAEAFF.